This record covers a single T cell receptor (beta chain). This sample is part of a study of blood T cell repertoires in COVID-19. Across the study: Sources were T cells, B-cell-depleted T cells, or PBMCs; the material itself was cDNA or gDNA.

CDR1 and CDR2 from the germline V gene are ENHRY and SYGVKD. The CDR3 runs to 16 residues. Losses at the gene ends were 0 bases for V and 4 bases for J; bases not matched to a gene: 2. Under the authors' procedure: Reference gene primer amplification gave nucleated cell count estimates. Data came from immunoSEQ multiplex PCR; TCRdb stores just in-frame clones and leaves some out. The V and J calls and clone size come from that table; D and trimming were worked out from the DNA. The repertoire holds about 280,000 clones, around 90% seen once, with approximately 0.85% in the top ten. The sequence was collected from a middle-aged woman who had recovered from COVID-19. The sample taken for sequencing was peripheral blood. This chain uses TRBV10-3 with TRBJ2-3, with 12 bases that match TRBD1. CDR3 region: CAISESGTGGPDTQYF. For the CDR3, the DNA is TGTGCCATCAGTGAGTCGGGGACAGGGGGCCCAGATACGCAGTATTTT.